Listed below are T cell receptor beta chains from one sample, sequenced in a study of cytomegalovirus exposure and HLA in healthy donors. TCRdb keeps only in-frame clones here, not all; method: immunoSEQ multiplex PCR. The table has about 190,000 clones, 87% seen once. The sequencing input was PBMCs. Receptors originate from a man between 25 and 39 years old in good health and CMV-seronegative. The CDR3 runs from the conserved cysteine through the conserved F or W. The order of the fields is V gene, clone size, D gene, J gene, CDR3 DNA, CDR3 protein. The D gene is left open where the match is weak. Some rows mark clone size as missing; the rest say once, few, many or name a class of expanded clone.

TRBV5-6	.	TRBD2	TRBJ2-1	TGTGCCAGCAGCTCCGGCCCTAGCGGAAAATCAAATGAGCAGTTCTTC	CASSSGPSGKSNEQFF
TRBV5-1	.	TRBD2	TRBJ2-1	TGCGCCAGCAGCATAGGACTAGCGCGGGACAATGAGCAGTTCTTC	CASSIGLARDNEQFF
TRBV27	.	.	TRBJ2-5	TGTGCCACTGCTCACAGGGAACAAGAGACCCAGTACTTC	CATAHREQETQYF
TRBV6-5	.	TRBD1	TRBJ1-5	TGTGCCAGCAGTTACTCGGCAAAGGGGGCTCAGCCCCAGCATTTT	CASSYSAKGAQPQHF
TRBV6-6	.	TRBD2	TRBJ2-1	TGTGCCAGCAGTTCCGGACTAGCGGGGGGCTACAATGAGCAGTTCTTC	CASSSGLAGGYNEQFF
TRBV6-6	once	.	TRBJ2-1	TGTGCCAGCAGGCCCCTAGTGACGGGAAGTGAGCAGTTCTTC	CASRPLVTGSEQFF
TRBV7-2	.	TRBD1	TRBJ2-7	TGTGCCAGCAGCTTAGGTACAGGGGGCTTGTACGAGCAGTACTTC	CASSLGTGGLYEQYF
TRBV2	.	.	TRBJ1-3	TGTGCCAGCCTCAGGGAAGGTTCTGGAAACACCATATATTTT	CASLREGSGNTIYF
TRBV5-1	.	TRBD1	TRBJ2-7	TGCGCCAGTTTGACAGGGAGCTGCGAGCAGTACTTC	CASLTGSCEQYF
TRBV6-1	.	.	TRBJ1-3	TGTGCCAGCAGTGAAGTTTTCGGTCGACAGTTTGTCTCTGGAAACACCATATATTTT	CASSEVFGRQFVSGNTIYF
TRBV6-5	.	.	TRBJ2-2	TGTGCCAGCAGTTTCAACTTGAACACCGGGGAGCTGTTTTTT	CASSFNLNTGELFF
TRBV30	.	TRBD2	TRBJ2-5	TGTGCCTGGGGGGGACCGGGACTAGCGGGAGTCTATGACGAGACCCAGTACTTC	CAWGGPGLAGVYDETQYF
TRBV18	.	.	TRBJ1-1	TGTGCCAGCTCACCGACAGGGAACACTGAAGCTTTCTTT	CASSPTGNTEAFF
TRBV7-9	.	TRBD1	TRBJ1-2	TGTTCCAGCACCCCTTATGGACAGGGTCCTAACTATGGCTACACCTTC	CSSTPYGQGPNYGYTF